This T cell receptor (beta chain) derives from a study of shared clonotypes between healthy human individuals. Naive CD8 populations comprised CD45RO-negative cells positively selected for CCR7, excluding terminally differentiated effector memory CD45RA+ cells. In regard to this clone: Its matching antigen is unknown.

In replicate PCRs of sorted subsets, roughly 200 ng DNA, approximately 32,000 T cell genomes, was used. Sequencing used immunoSEQ multiplex PCR; TCRdb keeps in-frame clones, though not all of them. Of around 2,000,000 clones in the sample, over 85% were seen once. Points from the study as a whole: Naive subsets typically showed greater estimated richness than memory subsets.

The CDR3 covers 16 residues. The germline gives CDR1 SGDLS, CDR2 YYNGEE. Trimming at V came to 4 bases and at J to 9 bases, leaving 12 bases not matched to a gene. The sequenced sample was naive CD8+ T cells sorted from blood. The rearrangement uses TRBV9 and TRBJ2-1; 11 nucleotides agree with TRBD1. The receptor was isolated from a man between 18 and 35 years old in good health. The CDR3 region has the DNA TGTGCCAGCAGCACACGGGACAGGGGGACGCAGGTTGAGCAGTTCTTC. Translating gives CASSTRDRGTQVEQFF. Together with reference TRBV9 and TRBJ2-1, the CDR3 gives the full variable domain: DSGVTQTPKHLITATGQRVTLRCSPRSGDLSVYWYQQSLDQGLQFLIQYYNGEERAKGNILERFSAQQFPDLHSELNLSSLELGDSALYFCASSTRDRGTQVEQFFGPGTRLTVL.